This passage covers 17 T cell receptor beta chains from one sample sequenced in a study of shared clonotypes between healthy human individuals. The data were produced by immunoSEQ multiplex PCR, yet TCRdb's version contains in-frame clones alone and is incomplete. The sample consists of some 580,000 clones, around 97% of them appearing once. The material sequenced was naive CD4+ T cells sorted from blood. Regarding subset: CD45RA+ positively selected. The source is a woman aged 25 to 39 in good health.

The chain employs TRBV25-1 and TRBJ2-3; D might be TRBD2 (7 bases). The V end lost 6 bases, the J end lost 0 bases, and 19 bases lay between the germline ends. Germline CDR1 MGHDK, CDR2 SYGVNS. This CDR3 region has 17 residues. The CDR3 loop reads CASRPGEGRPSTDTQYF. CDR3 in DNA: TGTGCCAGCAGGCCAGGGGAGGGGAGGCCGAGCACAGATACGCAGTATTTT.

V gene TRBV19 combines with J gene TRBJ2-2; D is perhaps TRBD2 (6 bases). The CDR3 sequence is 17 residues long. The V gene's germline CDR1 is LNHDA and CDR2 SQIVND (reference sequence). V was cut by 7 bases and J by 6 bases, with 24 bases left in between. The CDR3 DNA reads TGTGCCAGTACCCAATACGCGGGGACCAGCCGTCCCGGGGAGCTGTTTTTT. This encodes CASTQYAGTSRPGELFF.

The chain links TRBV10-1 to TRBJ2-7, with no clear D. Germline V gene data show CDR1 as WNHNN and CDR2 as SYGVQD (reference sequence). The V gene lost 4 bases and the J gene lost 4 bases, with 11 bases spanning the gap. CDR3 length equals 13 residues. The CDR3 DNA sequence: TGCGCCAGCAGTGTTTCCCGAGCGTACGAGCAGTACTTC. Amino acids: CASSVSRAYEQYF.

The chain couples TRBV29-1 to TRBJ1-1; TRBD1 might be the D (5 bases). Germline values: CDR1 SQVTM, CDR2 ANQGSEA. This CDR3 is built from 13 residues. V lost 6 bases and J 4 bases, leaving 15 bases between the germline ends. This CDR3 reads CSVSGGSGTEAFF. In nucleotides, the CDR3 is TGCAGCGTCTCGGGGGGTTCGGGCACTGAAGCTTTCTTT.

The chain couples TRBV10-3 to TRBJ1-4; D gene uncertain. The CDR3 is 13 residues long. Germline CDR1 reads ENHRY; CDR2 reads SYGVKD. V was shortened by 11 bases and J by 7 bases, with 17 bases between the two germline ends. The CDR3 region is CASRTGSSEKLFF. The CDR3 nucleotides read TGTGCCTCCAGGACCGGGTCCTCTGAAAAACTGTTTTTT.

The chain couples TRBV27 to TRBJ2-5; D ambiguous. Germline lookup yields CDR1 MNHEY and CDR2 SMNVEV (reference sequence). The V and J ends lost 2 bases and 2 bases respectively, with 9 bases between them. The CDR3 length is 14 residues. In DNA, the CDR3 is TGTGCCAGCAGTTTAGATGGCAGTCAAGAGACCCAGTACTTC. Its protein is CASSLDGSQETQYF.

This chain connects TRBV7-2 to TRBJ1-4; tentative D call: TRBD1 (5 bases). Germline lookup yields CDR1 SGHTA and CDR2 FQGNSA. The CDR3 loop spans 14 amino acids. Trimming took off 1 base at V and 7 bases at J, with 10 bases between the two ends. This CDR3 reads CASSLGGRSEKLFF. The CDR3 DNA reads as TGTGCCAGCAGCTTAGGGGGCAGGAGTGAAAAACTGTTTTTT.

The V gene is TRBV6-6, the J gene TRBJ2-5; 13 bases agree with TRBD2. Germline values: CDR1 MNHNY, CDR2 SVGAGI (reference sequence). After removal of 4 bases from V and 4 bases from J, the junction contained 6 bases not matched to a gene. CDR3 length: 16 residues. CDR3 in DNA: TGTGCCAGCAGTTCCGGGACTAGCGGGATTAGAGAGACCCAGTACTTC. It encodes CASSSGTSGIRETQYF.

V gene TRBV19 combines with J gene TRBJ2-3, with 7 bases lining up with TRBD1. The V gene end was trimmed by 6 bases and the J gene end by 0 bases; junction bases not matched to a gene: 18. The V gene's germline CDR1 is LNHDA and CDR2 SQIVND (reference sequence). The CDR3 runs to 19 residues. This CDR3 reads CASSRDGTALILSTDTQYF. In DNA form, the CDR3 reads TGTGCCAGTAGCCGCGACGGGACAGCCCTAATTCTTAGCACAGATACGCAGTATTTT.

The DNA of the CDR3 is TGTGCCAGCAGCCCTCCCGGGCTAGCGGCCACAGATACGCAGTATTTT. Protein sequence: CASSPPGLAATDTQYF. The chain couples TRBV9 to TRBJ2-3; 7 positions agree with TRBD2. Trimming cost V 4 bases and J 2 bases; bases outside gene matches: 10. CDR1 and CDR2 from the germline V gene are SGDLS and YYNGEE. This CDR3 region has 16 residues.

The rearrangement joins TRBV6-4 to TRBJ2-3; TRBD2 is a possible D gene (5 bases). Germline CDR1 and CDR2: MRHNA and SNTAGT. The ends were cut back, 2 bases at V and 8 bases at J, with 11 bases in the middle. The CDR3 is 13 amino acids. CDR3 nucleotide sequence: TGTGCCAGCAGTGACCCTCCCGAGGGTACGCAGTATTTT. It yields the protein CASSDPPEGTQYF.

This sequence joins TRBV9 and TRBJ2-1; 7 positions agree with TRBD2. The junction had 8 bases not matched to a gene; V was cut back by 5 bases and J by 3 bases. The CDR3 runs 15 residues. Per the germline V gene, CDR1 is SGDLS and CDR2 is YYNGEE. Here the CDR3 DNA reads TGTGCCAGCAGGGCCTCCGGCGGGAGCTACAATGAGCAGTTCTTC. Its translation: CASRASGGSYNEQFF.

This sequence joins TRBV14 and TRBJ2-7; 11 bases match TRBD2. V dropped 5 bases and J dropped 3; count of bases not matched to a gene: 6. The CDR3 is made up of 15 amino acids. Germline CDR1 SGHDN, CDR2 FVKESK. As DNA, the CDR3 is TGTGCCAGCAGCATAACTAGCGGGAGAGGCTACGAGCAGTACTTC. Translated: CASSITSGRGYEQYF.

J is TRBJ1-2 and V is TRBV5-1; D is undetermined. Germline CDR1 and CDR2: SGHRS and YFSETQ. V gave up 4 bases and J gave up 1 base, with 11 bases separating them. The CDR3 runs to 14 residues. DNA of the CDR3: TGCGCCAGCAGCCGGTGGGCAGATAACTATGGCTACACCTTC. It is translated as CASSRWADNYGYTF.

V and J are TRBV5-1 and TRBJ1-2; perhaps TRBD1 as D (5 bases). CDR1 is SGHRS and CDR2 is YFSETQ in the germline V gene. The CDR3 is made up of 14 amino acids. Trimming removed 0 bases at V and 6 bases at J, with 12 bases between. CDR3 loop: CASSLEIGTDGYTF. CDR3 coding DNA: TGCGCCAGCAGCTTGGAAATAGGGACGGATGGCTACACCTTC.

This chain connects TRBV6-5 to TRBJ2-1, with a weak D call TRBD2 (5 bases). Trimming shortened V by 2 bases and J by 4 bases, and 9 bases separated the two germline ends. In germline, CDR1 is MNHEY, CDR2 SVGAGI. The CDR3 has 14 amino acids. CDR3 loop: CASSYDRRYNEQFF. The CDR3 nucleotides read TGTGCCAGCAGTTACGATAGGAGGTACAATGAGCAGTTCTTC.

The J gene is TRBJ1-1, the V gene TRBV5-6; 11 bases are shared with TRBD1. The CDR3 covers 14 residues. The junction had 6 bases not matched to a gene; V was cut back by 4 bases and J by 7 bases. Germline loops: CDR1 SGHDT, CDR2 YYEEEE. DNA for the CDR3: TGTGCCAGCAGCGGACAGGGGGCTGATGGTGAAGCTTTCTTT. Translation gives CASSGQGADGEAFF.